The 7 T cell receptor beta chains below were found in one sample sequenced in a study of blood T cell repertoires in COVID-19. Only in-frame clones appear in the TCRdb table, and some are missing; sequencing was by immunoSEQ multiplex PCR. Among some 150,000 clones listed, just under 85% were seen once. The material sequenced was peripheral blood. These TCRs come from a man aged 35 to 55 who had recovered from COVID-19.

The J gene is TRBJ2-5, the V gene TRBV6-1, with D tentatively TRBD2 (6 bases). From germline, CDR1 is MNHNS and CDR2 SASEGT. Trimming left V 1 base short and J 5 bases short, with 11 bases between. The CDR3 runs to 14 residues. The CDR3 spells CASSEGTAGETQYF. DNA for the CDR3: TGTGCCAGCAGTGAAGGGACGGCGGGGGAGACCCAGTACTTC.

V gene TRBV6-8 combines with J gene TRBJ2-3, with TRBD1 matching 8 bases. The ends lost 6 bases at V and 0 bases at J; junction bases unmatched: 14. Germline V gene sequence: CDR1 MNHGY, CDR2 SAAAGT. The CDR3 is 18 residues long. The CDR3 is CASREDRVFKLSTDTQYF. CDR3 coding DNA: TGTGCCAGCAGAGAGGACAGGGTATTCAAGCTTAGCACAGATACGCAGTATTTT.

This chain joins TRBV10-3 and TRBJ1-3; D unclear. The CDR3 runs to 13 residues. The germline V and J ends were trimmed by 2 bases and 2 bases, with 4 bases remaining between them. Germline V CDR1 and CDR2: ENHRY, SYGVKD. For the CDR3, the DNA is TGTGCCATCAGTGAGGAGGCTGGAAACACCATATATTTT. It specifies CAISEEAGNTIYF.

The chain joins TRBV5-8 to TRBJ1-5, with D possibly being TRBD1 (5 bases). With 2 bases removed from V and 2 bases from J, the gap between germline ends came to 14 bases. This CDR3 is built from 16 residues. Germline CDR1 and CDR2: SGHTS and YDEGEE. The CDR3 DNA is TGTGCCAGCAGCTTAAGCGAGGGACTGGGCAATCAGCCCCAGCATTTT. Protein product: CASSLSEGLGNQPQHF.

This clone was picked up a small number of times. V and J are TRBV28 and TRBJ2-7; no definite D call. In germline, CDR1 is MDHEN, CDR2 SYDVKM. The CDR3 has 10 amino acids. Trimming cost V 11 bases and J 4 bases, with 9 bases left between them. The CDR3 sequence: CAAAKYEQYF. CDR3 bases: TGTGCCGCCGCTAAATACGAGCAGTACTTC.

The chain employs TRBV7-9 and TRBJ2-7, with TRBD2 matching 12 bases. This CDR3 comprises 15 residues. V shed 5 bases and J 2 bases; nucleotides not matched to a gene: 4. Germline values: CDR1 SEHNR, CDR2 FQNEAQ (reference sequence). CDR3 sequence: CASSERTSGAYEQYF. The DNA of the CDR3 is TGTGCCAGCAGCGAAAGGACTAGCGGGGCCTACGAGCAGTACTTC. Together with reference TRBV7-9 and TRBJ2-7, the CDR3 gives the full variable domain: DTGVSQNPRHKITKRGQNVTFRCDPISEHNRLYWYRQTLGQGPEFLTYFQNEAQLEKSRLLSDRFSAERPKGSFSTLEIQRTEQGDSAMYLCASSERTSGAYEQYFGPGTRLTVT.

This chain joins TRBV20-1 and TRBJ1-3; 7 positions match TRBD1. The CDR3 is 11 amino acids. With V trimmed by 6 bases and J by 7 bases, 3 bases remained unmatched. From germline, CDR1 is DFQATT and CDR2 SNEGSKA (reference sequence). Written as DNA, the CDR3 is TGCAGTGCCCAACAGGGGAACACCATATATTTT. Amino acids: CSAQQGNTIYF.